This T cell receptor (beta chain) was captured in a study of T cells in Graves' hyperthyroidism and ophthalmopathy (dated by TCRdb to between 2018 and 2020). With regard to the full study: Peripheral blood was collected at initial diagnosis, before any treatment. To identify distinguishing TCR V-J signatures, a discovery cohort of roughly 100 patients was used, comprising under 45 with Graves' ophthalmopathy and about 59 with stable Graves' hyperthyroidism. In several Graves' hyperthyroidism patients, the study also compared T-cell repertoires from thyroid tissue with T-cell repertoires from blood. According to the paper, TCR Vbeta CDR3 sequencing was carried out on over 130 peripheral blood samples, which came from about 45 ophthalmopathy, roughly 75 hyperthyroidism and roughly 17 progressor patients. The 100 or so discovery patients were randomly split 7:3 into training and test sets. Prospective prediction of ophthalmopathy was tested in an independent validation cohort of 18 to 20 hyperthyroidism patients and 15 to 17 patients who later progressed to ophthalmopathy. Following sampling, methimazole starting at 30 mg daily was given to hyperthyroidism patients, and high-dose intravenous methylprednisolone was given to ophthalmopathy patients.

This clonotype was detected many times. It has no known antigen specificity. Base qualities are missing; no much larger clone stands one base away. Moderately to severely active disease, a Clinical Activity Score of at least 3, a NOSPECS grade of at least 4, and a duration under 3 months were present in ophthalmopathy patients. Exclusion was applied to patients with uncontrolled infections, other autoimmune diseases, pregnancy or lactation. Diagnoses were established on the basis of clinical symptoms, serum thyroxine and TRAb, thyroid ultrasound, and orbital computed tomography. PBMCs were separated from roughly 10 ml of fresh peripheral blood using Ficoll-Paque density gradient centrifugation. Total RNA was extracted with Trizol reagent, and quality was checked on an Agilent 2100 Bioanalyzer. V is reduced by 6 bases and J by 6 bases, leaving a spacing of 6 bases between them. The CDR3 holds 11 amino acids from the cysteine to the phenylalanine. CDR3 DNA is the only sequence kept; it has 33 bases, read in frame from the first base.

TCR beta CDR3 regions were amplified from RNA transcripts. The first round of RT-PCR for the TCR CDR3 was performed with the HTBI primer set and the Qiagen OneStep RT-PCR kit. Libraries were constructed in a second round of multiplex PCR, after which size selection and purification were performed. Libraries were sequenced paired-end with 100 bp reads on an Illumina HiSeq2000. As for how the authors treated the data: SOAPnuke was used to process the raw data, removing reads that contained adapters or uncalled bases, had a mean Phred below 15, or lacked an exact match to the constant primer or identifier. COPE v1.2.5 was used to merge high-quality paired reads, and clonotypes were defined as unique nucleotide sequences. MiTCR v1.1 was used to align clonotypes to the IMGT TRBV, TRBD and TRBJ reference segments. The analysis was restricted to V-J combinations with a frequency above 0.0001, which together covered 99.2% of the repertoires. A TCS score was defined as the ratio of F50 (clonal expansion) to E x V (chaos), with BLOSUM62-based TCRdist applied between CDR3 peptides within each V-J. Welch's t-statistics and random forest reduced several hundred V-J features to roughly 13, which were used in a naive Bayes classifier (R e1071). TCRdb reprocessed the public reads (quality trimming at Q25 with fastp, clone calling with MiXCR) and kept in-frame beta chains. CDR3 protein duplicates are merged, each entry listing the most common genes and DNA. The V and J calls and clone size come from TCRdb's table, not from the authors' own analysis. The sample table holds 330,000 or so distinct CDR3 sequences, of which 15% to 20% were seen once. 15% to 19% of the sample goes to the ten largest clones.

Points the paper makes about the study in general: A 13 V-J signature model separated ophthalmopathy from stable hyperthyroidism, with just over 85% sensitivity and roughly 84% specificity in cross-validation and 80%/75% in testing. Most expanded thyroid clonotypes (frequency above 0.001) were also detected in blood, a finding suggesting that blood repertoires may reflect thyroid immune responses. During validation, the model predicted progression to ophthalmopathy a median of approximately 6 months ahead of onset, with 60% to 71% sensitivity and around 72% specificity. No statistical method was used to fix the sample size in advance, and group allocation was not hidden from the investigators.

The chain uses TRBV12-3 or TRBV12-4 and TRBJ1-5, with the D segment identity uncertain. This sequence originates from a woman aged 40 to 50 with Graves' ophthalmopathy. The sequenced sample consisted of blood. The nucleotide sequence reads as follows: TGTGCCAGCAGCGAAGGTCAGCCCCAGCATTTT. It translates as CASSEGQPQHF.